A selection of T cell receptor beta chains follows, all from one sample in a study of T cells in Graves' hyperthyroidism and ophthalmopathy. MiXCR, run by TCRdb on the multiplex PCR reads, gives a single entry per CDR3 protein. The sample gives nearly 750,000 distinct CDR3 sequences, around 40% of which show up once; more than 25% is in the top ten. Sequencing used blood. Every receptor here comes from a woman between 40 and 50 years old with Graves' hyperthyroidism. Each CDR3 is given without its conserved first and last residue. The order of the fields is V gene, CDR3 length, J gene, CDR3 protein.

>TRBV29-1|10|TRBJ1-1
SGSGQNTEAF
>TRBV6-5|11|TRBJ1-5
ASSPQGFQPQH
>TRBV6-6|12|TRBJ2-7
ASSYGTGPYEQY
>TRBV6-5|11|TRBJ2-2
ASTELVGGELF
>TRBV12-3/TRBV12-4|11|TRBJ1-2
ASSFGGVGGYT
>TRBV4-3|13|TRBJ1-1
ASSQETGRGTEAF
>TRBV7-3|12|TRBJ2-2
ATRRAENTGELF
>TRBV6-5|12|TRBJ2-2
ASTGGSAGGELF
>TRBV15|14|TRBJ2-3
ATSRDRRVHTDTQY
>TRBV20-1|15|TRBJ2-7
SARDALAERHSYEQY
>TRBV6-5|12|TRBJ1-1
ASSEALGNTEAF
>TRBV7-9|15|TRBJ2-7
ASSQDTGRGGGYEQY
>TRBV10-2|11|TRBJ1-6
ASREMGNSPLH
>TRBV29-1|11|TRBJ1-5
SVKTGSNQPQH
>TRBV7-3|13|TRBJ1-1
ASSPTTGGDTEAF